This is a list of T cell receptor beta chains from one sample in a study of post-analysis software for immune sequencing data. TCRdb re-analysed the PCR reads in MiXCR, keeping a single row per CDR3 protein. The data hold approximately 160,000 distinct CDR3 sequences, with 30% observed a single time. The sample comprised blood. The source is a girl aged 10 to 17 with multiple sclerosis. Each CDR3 is given with its conserved first and last residue. Each record gives: V gene, J gene, clone size, D gene, CDR3 DNA, CDR3 protein. A D gene is named only where the DNA matches it firmly. Clone size is given for some rows only: seen once, a few or many times, or a class if the clone is expanded.

V gene: TRBV28; J gene: TRBJ2-1; clone size: .; D gene: TRBD2; CDR3 DNA: TGTGCCAGCAGTTTCGAGTTTGGGCGGGAGGGGGTCTACAATGAGCAGTTCTTC; CDR3 protein: CASSFEFGREGVYNEQFF
V gene: TRBV6-6; J gene: TRBJ2-7; clone size: many; D gene: TRBD1; CDR3 DNA: TGTGCCAGCAGTTACCCCCGGGACAGGGAAGGGGACTACGAGCAGTACTTC; CDR3 protein: CASSYPRDREGDYEQYF
V gene: TRBV27; J gene: TRBJ1-2; clone size: .; D gene: .; CDR3 DNA: TGTGCCAGCAGCGCCCGCTACACCTTC; CDR3 protein: CASSARYTF
V gene: TRBV3-1; J gene: TRBJ2-7; clone size: .; D gene: TRBD2; CDR3 DNA: TGTGCCAGCAGCCAATCAGGTCTAGCGGGAGGCGAGCAGTACTTC; CDR3 protein: CASSQSGLAGGEQYF
V gene: TRBV7-2; J gene: TRBJ2-1; clone size: few; D gene: TRBD2; CDR3 DNA: TGTGCCAGCAGGAGAGCGGGAGGTCCCAATGAGCAGTTCTTC; CDR3 protein: CASRRAGGPNEQFF
V gene: TRBV20-1; J gene: TRBJ1-2; clone size: many; D gene: .; CDR3 DNA: TGCAGTGCTAGTCGTCAGACAGCCTATGGCTACACCTTC; CDR3 protein: CSASRQTAYGYTF
V gene: TRBV12-3/TRBV12-4; J gene: TRBJ1-1; clone size: many; D gene: .; CDR3 DNA: TGTGCCAGCAGGTATCGGGCTTTTTCGGAGACTGAAGCTTTCTTT; CDR3 protein: CASRYRAFSETEAFF
V gene: TRBV6-1; J gene: TRBJ2-7; clone size: .; D gene: .; CDR3 DNA: TGTGCCAGCAGTGATGGCCCCAGCTACGAGCAGTACTTC; CDR3 protein: CASSDGPSYEQYF
V gene: TRBV9; J gene: TRBJ2-1; clone size: many; D gene: TRBD2; CDR3 DNA: TGTGCCAGCAGCGTGGCAGCGGGAGAAAATGAGCAGTTCTTC; CDR3 protein: CASSVAAGENEQFF
V gene: TRBV9; J gene: TRBJ1-4; clone size: few; D gene: .; CDR3 DNA: TGTGCCAGCAGCGTTTGGACAAAGCAAAATGAAAAACTGTTTTTT; CDR3 protein: CASSVWTKQNEKLFF
V gene: TRBV3-1; J gene: TRBJ1-2; clone size: few; D gene: .; CDR3 DNA: TGTGCCAGCAGCCGCACTGCGATTCCGACAGACGCTATGGGCTACACCTTC; CDR3 protein: CASSRTAIPTDAMGYTF
V gene: TRBV12-3/TRBV12-4; J gene: TRBJ1-5; clone size: few; D gene: .; CDR3 DNA: TGTGCCAGCAGTTTAGGGGGCGCTGATCAGCCCCAGCATTTT; CDR3 protein: CASSLGGADQPQHF
V gene: TRBV7-3; J gene: TRBJ2-1; clone size: many; D gene: TRBD2; CDR3 DNA: TGTGCCAGCAGCCATGATTGGACTAGCGGGAGCGGCACGGATGAGCAGTTCTTC; CDR3 protein: CASSHDWTSGSGTDEQFF
V gene: TRBV7-9; J gene: TRBJ2-1; clone size: few; D gene: .; CDR3 DNA: TGTGCCAGCAGCTTAGACGGGACCGGGCAGGATGAGCAGTTCTTC; CDR3 protein: CASSLDGTGQDEQFF
V gene: TRBV4-1; J gene: TRBJ1-1; clone size: few; D gene: .; CDR3 DNA: TGCGCCAGCAGCCACCGGGACCTTCAGAACACTGAAGCTTTCTTT; CDR3 protein: CASSHRDLQNTEAFF
V gene: TRBV4-2; J gene: TRBJ2-1; clone size: many; D gene: TRBD2; CDR3 DNA: TGTGCCAGCAGCCAAGTTGGTAGCGGGAGAAGTGGTGAGCAGTTCTTC; CDR3 protein: CASSQVGSGRSGEQFF
V gene: TRBV10-3; J gene: TRBJ2-1; clone size: once; D gene: .; CDR3 DNA: TGTGCCATCAGTGAGTCCTCCAGGGCCAATGAGCAGTTCTTC; CDR3 protein: CAISESSRANEQFF
V gene: TRBV5-1; J gene: TRBJ1-6; clone size: many; D gene: TRBD1; CDR3 DNA: TGCGCCAGCAGCTTGAACCCCGGACAGGGCAATTCACCCCTCCACTTT; CDR3 protein: CASSLNPGQGNSPLHF
V gene: TRBV4-1; J gene: TRBJ2-7; clone size: .; D gene: .; CDR3 DNA: TGCGCCAGCAGCCACCGAGCCCCGACGGGCTACGAGCAGTACTTC; CDR3 protein: CASSHRAPTGYEQYF
V gene: TRBV15; J gene: TRBJ2-1; clone size: many; D gene: .; CDR3 DNA: TGTGCCACCAGCAGAGATGGCGGGCTGGAGCAGTTCTTC; CDR3 protein: CATSRDGGLEQFF